The source of this T cell receptor (beta chain) is a study of cytomegalovirus exposure and HLA in healthy donors. Overall study results and limits: On later analysis, the bulk of CMV-associated TCR beta chains appeared to be HLA-restricted.

A multiplex PCR was run with 60 Vbeta primers and 13 Jbeta primers. The method was immunoSEQ multiplex PCR; TCRdb's version includes in-frame clones alone and lacks a portion of them. The sample gives a few hundred thousand clones, around 90% of which show up once; about 1.7% is in the top ten. The germline V gene encodes CDR1 WSHSY and CDR2 SAAADI. CDR3 length: 15 amino acids. With 2 bases removed from V and 1 base from J, the gap between germline ends came to 11 bases. This clone appeared a single time. Its cognate antigen is unknown. This clonotype was sampled from a girl aged 2 to 10 in good health and CMV-seronegative. The source material was PBMCs. V usage is TRBV10-2 and J usage is TRBJ2-5, with D perhaps TRBD1 (5 bases). The CDR3, as DNA: TGCGCCAGCAGTGAGGGCACCACAGGCCAAGAGACCCAGTACTTC. Translation: CASSEGTTGQETQYF.